This TCR beta chain was sequenced for a study of shared clonotypes between healthy human individuals. Across the study: Researchers assigned three CD4 naive, three CD4 memory, two CD8 naive and one CD8 memory plate to each donor.

The CDR3 spans 14 residues. The ends lost 0 bases at V and 12 bases at J; junction bases unmatched: 8. CDR1 is SGHAT, CDR2 FQNNGV, per germline. Study outcomes and limitations: Researchers found naive subsets generally carried larger estimated richness than memory subsets.

On this clone itself: The antigen is undetermined.

TCRdb's table, derived via immunoSEQ multiplex PCR, lists solely in-frame clones and lacks some. The sample consists of about 2.3 million clones, 80% to 95% of them appearing once. What was sequenced was naive CD4+ T cells from PBMCs. Subset denoted: CD45RA+ positively selected. This TCR came from a man younger than 35 in good health. Some clones in this sample may be carry-over from other donors' samples. V usage is TRBV11-2 and J usage is TRBJ2-4; 7 bases match TRBD1. The CDR3 DNA reads as TGTGCCAGCAGCTTAGATTCGGGGAGACAGGGTCAGTACTTC. Encoded protein: CASSLDSGRQGQYF.